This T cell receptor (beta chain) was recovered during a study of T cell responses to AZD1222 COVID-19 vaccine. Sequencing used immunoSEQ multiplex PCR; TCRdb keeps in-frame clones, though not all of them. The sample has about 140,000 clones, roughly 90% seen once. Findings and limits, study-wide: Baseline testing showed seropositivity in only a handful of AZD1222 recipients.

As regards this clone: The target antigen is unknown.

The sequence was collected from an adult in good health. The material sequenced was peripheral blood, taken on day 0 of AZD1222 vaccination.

DNA for the CDR3: TGTGCCAGCAGCCGGGCGGGGAAGAGGGCTTTCTTT. The encoded protein is CASSRAGKRAFF. The rearrangement links TRBV6-2 or TRBV6-3 to TRBJ1-1; D uncertain. Germline CDR1 and CDR2: MNHEY and SVGEGT. V was trimmed by 6 bases and J by 11 bases, leaving 16 bases between them. The CDR3 contains 12 residues.